The present entry profiles one T cell receptor beta chain with its context. What it binds is unknown. These data are taken from a study of a mutant IDH1 vaccine in newly diagnosed glioma. Study details: Beforehand, treatment had been radiotherapy, temozolomide, or both; the majority received both. Findings and caveats of the study: Pseudoprogression apparently tracked independently of changes in top peripheral T cell clonotypes.

Germline CDR1 SGHRS, CDR2 YFSETQ. Trimming at V came to 5 bases and at J to 3 bases, leaving 14 bases not matched to a gene. This CDR3 has 18 amino acids. Noted time point: week 5, during vaccination. The investigators gave 300 ug of mutant IDH1 20-mer peptide in each vaccine dose, together with topical imiquimod. This table comes from immunoSEQ multiplex PCR, and its TCRdb copy is limited to in-frame clones, with some not included. The table shows over 55,000 clones, with just under 90% occurring only once. The gene calls are TRBV5-1 and TRBJ2-6, with 7 bases that match TRBD1. The material sequenced was PBMCs, taken from a glioma patient whose treatment included an IDH1 peptide vaccine. This receptor was obtained from a woman in her thirties or forties with glioma. The CDR3 region has the DNA TGCGCCAGCAGTACCGGGACAGCGCCCTTACTTGGGGCCAACGTCCTGACTTTC. Protein: CASSTGTAPLLGANVLTF.